This T cell receptor (beta chain) was observed in a study of long-term antiretroviral therapy in people with HIV. It was version v3.0 of the immunoSEQ assay that was run at survey level. Sequencing efforts were directed toward about 40,000-55,000 T-cell genomes per sample. Sequenced by immunoSEQ multiplex PCR; TCRdb stores in-frame clones only, minus some. Among approximately 3,200 clones listed, roughly 84% were seen once. V lost 6 bases, J lost 5 bases, and 11 bases lay in between. The germline V gene encodes CDR1 SGDLS and CDR2 YYNGEE. The CDR3 loop spans 12 amino acids. The source material was unsorted PBMCs, sampled 0.3 years after starting antiretroviral therapy. This chain uses TRBV9 with TRBJ1-2, with D hard to call. The origin of this receptor is a woman in her forties or fifties with HIV. The CDR3 loop reads CASKAGEYGYTF. The CDR3 DNA reads as TGTGCCAGCAAGGCCGGTGAATATGGCTACACCTTC. Drawing the rest from reference TRBV9 and TRBJ1-2, the complete variable domain is DSGVTQTPKHLITATGQRVTLRCSPRSGDLSVYWYQQSLDQGLQFLIQYYNGEERAKGNILERFSAQQFPDLHSELNLSSLELGDSALYFCASKAGEYGYTFGSGTRLTVV.